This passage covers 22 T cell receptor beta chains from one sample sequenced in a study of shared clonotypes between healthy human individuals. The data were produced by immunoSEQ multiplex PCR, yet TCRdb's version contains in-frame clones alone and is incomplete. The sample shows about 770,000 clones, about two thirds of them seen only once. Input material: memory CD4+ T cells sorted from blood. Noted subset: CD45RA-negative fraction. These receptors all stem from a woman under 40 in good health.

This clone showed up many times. The CDR3 loop is CASRNSLSNQPQHF. In DNA form, the CDR3 reads TGTGCCAGCAGGAACAGCCTTAGCAATCAGCCCCAGCATTTT. The genes are TRBV6-1 and TRBJ1-5, with D unresolved. V lost 6 bases, J lost 0 bases, and 9 bases lay in between. Germline V lookup: CDR1 MNHNS, CDR2 SASEGT. The CDR3 contains 14 residues.

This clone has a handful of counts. CDR3 nucleotide sequence: TGTGCCAGCAGTTCGCAAACGGCGGGACTAGCCTGGGAGCAGTTCTTC. It is translated as CASSSQTAGLAWEQFF. The chain links TRBV6-6 to TRBJ2-1; 9 nucleotides line up with TRBD2. Trimming cost V 4 bases and J 10 bases; bases outside gene matches: 14. CDR1 and CDR2 (germline): MNHNY, SVGAGI (reference sequence). This CDR3 has 16 amino acids.

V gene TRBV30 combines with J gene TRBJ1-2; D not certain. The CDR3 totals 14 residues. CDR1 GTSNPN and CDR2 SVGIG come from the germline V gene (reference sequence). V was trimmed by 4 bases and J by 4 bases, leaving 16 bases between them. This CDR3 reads CAWTVKVIPYGYTF. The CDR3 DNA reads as TGTGCCTGGACCGTCAAGGTTATCCCCTATGGCTACACCTTC.

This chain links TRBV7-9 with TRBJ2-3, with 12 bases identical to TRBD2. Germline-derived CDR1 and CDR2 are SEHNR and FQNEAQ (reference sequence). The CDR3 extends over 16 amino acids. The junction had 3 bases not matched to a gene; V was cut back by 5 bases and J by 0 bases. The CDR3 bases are TGTGCCAGCAGCCGGGGGACTAGCGGGAGCACAGATACGCAGTATTTT. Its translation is CASSRGTSGSTDTQYF.

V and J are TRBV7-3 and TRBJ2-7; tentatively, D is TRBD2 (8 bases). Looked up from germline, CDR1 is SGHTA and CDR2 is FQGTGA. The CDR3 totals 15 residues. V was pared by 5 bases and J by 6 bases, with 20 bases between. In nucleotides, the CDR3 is TGTGCCAGCAGCCCAGGGGGTAGCGGGAAGGGCGAGCAGTACTTC. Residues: CASSPGGSGKGEQYF.

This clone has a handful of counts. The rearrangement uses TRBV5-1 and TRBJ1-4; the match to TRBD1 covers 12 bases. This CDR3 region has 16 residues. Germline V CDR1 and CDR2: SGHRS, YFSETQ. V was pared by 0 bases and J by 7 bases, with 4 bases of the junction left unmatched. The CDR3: CASSLGDRGRGEKLFF. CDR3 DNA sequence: TGCGCCAGCAGCTTGGGGGACAGGGGGCGCGGTGAAAAACTGTTTTTT.

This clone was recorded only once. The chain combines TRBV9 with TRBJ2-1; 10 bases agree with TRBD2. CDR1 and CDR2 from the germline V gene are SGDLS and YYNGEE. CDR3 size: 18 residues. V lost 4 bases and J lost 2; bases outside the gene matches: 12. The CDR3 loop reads CASSPRLSGRVTYNEQFF. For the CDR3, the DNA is TGTGCCAGCAGCCCCCGACTGAGCGGGAGGGTGACCTACAATGAGCAGTTCTTC.

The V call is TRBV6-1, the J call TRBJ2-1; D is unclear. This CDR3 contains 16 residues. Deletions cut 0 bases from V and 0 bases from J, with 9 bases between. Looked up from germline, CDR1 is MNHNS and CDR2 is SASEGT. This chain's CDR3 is CASSEAAYSSYNEQFF. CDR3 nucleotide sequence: TGTGCCAGCAGTGAAGCCGCGTATAGCTCCTACAATGAGCAGTTCTTC.

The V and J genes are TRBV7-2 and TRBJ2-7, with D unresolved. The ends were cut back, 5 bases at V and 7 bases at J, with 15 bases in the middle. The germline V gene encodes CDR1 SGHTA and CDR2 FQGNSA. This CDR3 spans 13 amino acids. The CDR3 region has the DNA TGTGCCAGCAGCCCCTCCAGTGGGTGGGAGCAGTACTTC. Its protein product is CASSPSSGWEQYF.

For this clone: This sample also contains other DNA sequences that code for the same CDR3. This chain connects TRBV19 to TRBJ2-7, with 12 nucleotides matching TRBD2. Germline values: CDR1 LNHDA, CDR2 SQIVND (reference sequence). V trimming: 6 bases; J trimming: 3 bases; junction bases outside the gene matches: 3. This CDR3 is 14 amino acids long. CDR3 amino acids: CASSRLAGVYEQYF. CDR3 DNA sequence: TGTGCCAGTAGCAGACTAGCGGGAGTCTACGAGCAGTACTTC. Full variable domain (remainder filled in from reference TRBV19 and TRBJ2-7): DGGITQSPKYLFRKEGQNVTLSCEQNLNHDAMYWYRQDPGQGLRLIYYSQIVNDFQKGDIAEGYSVSREKKESFPLTVTSAQKNPTAFYLCASSRLAGVYEQYFGPGTRLTVT.

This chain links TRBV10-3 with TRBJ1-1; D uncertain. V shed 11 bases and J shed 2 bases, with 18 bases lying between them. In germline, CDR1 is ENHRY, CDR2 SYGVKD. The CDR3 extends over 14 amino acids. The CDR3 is CADTPSGENTEAFF. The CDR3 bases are TGTGCCGACACCCCGTCAGGAGAAAACACTGAAGCTTTCTTT.

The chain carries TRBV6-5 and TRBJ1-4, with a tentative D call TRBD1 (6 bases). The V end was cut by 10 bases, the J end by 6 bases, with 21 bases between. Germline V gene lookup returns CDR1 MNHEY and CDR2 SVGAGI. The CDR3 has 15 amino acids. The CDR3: CATSLGGPVHEKLFF. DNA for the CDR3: TGTGCCACCAGCCTGGGGGGGCCAGTTCATGAAAAACTGTTTTTT.

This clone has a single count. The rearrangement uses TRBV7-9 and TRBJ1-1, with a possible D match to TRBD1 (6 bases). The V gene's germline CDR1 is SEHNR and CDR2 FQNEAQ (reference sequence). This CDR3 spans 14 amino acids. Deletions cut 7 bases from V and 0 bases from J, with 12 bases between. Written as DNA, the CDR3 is TGTGCCAGCAACGGGGACAAATTGAACACTGAAGCTTTCTTT. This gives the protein CASNGDKLNTEAFF. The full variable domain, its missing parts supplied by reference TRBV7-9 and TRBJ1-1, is DTGVSQNPRHKITKRGQNVTFRCDPISEHNRLYWYRQTLGQGPEFLTYFQNEAQLEKSRLLSDRFSAERPKGSFSTLEIQRTEQGDSAMYLCASNGDKLNTEAFFGQGTRLTVV.

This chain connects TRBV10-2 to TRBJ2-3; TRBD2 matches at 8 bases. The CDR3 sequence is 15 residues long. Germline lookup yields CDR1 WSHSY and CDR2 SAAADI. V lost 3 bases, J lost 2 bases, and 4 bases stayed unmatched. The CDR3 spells CASSDSGRITDTQYF. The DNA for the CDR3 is TGCGCCAGCAGTGACAGCGGGAGAATCACAGATACGCAGTATTTT.

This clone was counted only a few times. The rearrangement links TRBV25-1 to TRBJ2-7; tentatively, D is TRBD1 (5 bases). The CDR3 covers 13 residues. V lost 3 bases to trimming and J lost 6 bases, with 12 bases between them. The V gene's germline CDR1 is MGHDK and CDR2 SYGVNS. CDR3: CASSDRQTSEQYF. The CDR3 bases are TGTGCCAGCAGTGACCGACAGACCTCCGAGCAGTACTTC.

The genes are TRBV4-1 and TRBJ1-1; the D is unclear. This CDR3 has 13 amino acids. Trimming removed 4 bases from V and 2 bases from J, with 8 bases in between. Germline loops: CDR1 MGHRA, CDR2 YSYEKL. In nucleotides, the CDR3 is TGCGCCAGCAGCCCCCTTGCCAACACTGAAGCTTTCTTT. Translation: CASSPLANTEAFF.

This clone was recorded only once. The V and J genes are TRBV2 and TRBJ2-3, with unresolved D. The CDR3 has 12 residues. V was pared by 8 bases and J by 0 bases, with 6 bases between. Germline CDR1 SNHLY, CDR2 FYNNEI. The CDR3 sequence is CASATSTDTQYF. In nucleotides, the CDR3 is TGTGCCAGCGCCACTAGCACAGATACGCAGTATTTT.

The CDR3 region has the DNA TGTGCCAGCACCGGAAGGGTTGGGACTAGCGGGAGAAGTGCAAAGAATGAGCAGTTCTTC. Protein: CASTGRVGTSGRSAKNEQFF. The chain couples TRBV2 to TRBJ2-1; 14 positions match TRBD2. The ends lost 7 bases at V and 7 bases at J; junction bases unmatched: 21. Germline-derived CDR1 and CDR2 are SNHLY and FYNNEI. The CDR3 has 20 residues.

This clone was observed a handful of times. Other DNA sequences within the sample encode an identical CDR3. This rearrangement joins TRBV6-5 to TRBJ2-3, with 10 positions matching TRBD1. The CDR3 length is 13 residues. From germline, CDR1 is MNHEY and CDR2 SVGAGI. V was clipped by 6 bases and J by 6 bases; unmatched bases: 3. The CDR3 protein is CASRGQGSDTQYF. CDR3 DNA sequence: TGTGCCAGCAGGGGACAGGGGTCGGATACGCAGTATTTT.

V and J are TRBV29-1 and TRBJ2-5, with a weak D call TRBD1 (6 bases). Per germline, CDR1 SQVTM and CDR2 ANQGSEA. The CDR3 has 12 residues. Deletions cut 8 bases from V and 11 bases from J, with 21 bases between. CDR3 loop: CSPLGGPVEQYF. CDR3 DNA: TGCAGCCCCCTTGGGGGCCCTGTAGAGCAGTACTTC.

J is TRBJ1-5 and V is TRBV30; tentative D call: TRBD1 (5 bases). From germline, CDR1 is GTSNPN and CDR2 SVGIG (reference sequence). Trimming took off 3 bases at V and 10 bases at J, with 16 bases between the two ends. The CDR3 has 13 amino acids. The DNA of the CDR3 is TGTGCCTGGAGCCGGGACCCGACGGAACCCCAGCATTTT. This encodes CAWSRDPTEPQHF.

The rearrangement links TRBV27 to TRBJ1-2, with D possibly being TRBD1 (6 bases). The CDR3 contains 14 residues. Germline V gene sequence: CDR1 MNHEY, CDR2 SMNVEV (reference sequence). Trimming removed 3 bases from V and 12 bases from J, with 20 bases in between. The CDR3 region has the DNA TGTGCCAGCAGTTTCTCTTCGGGACATACACCTAACACCTTC. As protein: CASSFSSGHTPNTF.